This note documents a single TCR beta chain sequence. No cognate antigen has been identified for it. The input lacks base qualities; no much larger clone sits a single base away. The germline V gene (reference sequence) yields LNHDA for CDR1 and SQIVND for CDR2. At the junction V is shortened by 2 bases and J by 2 bases; bases outside the gene matches: 4. Including cysteine and phenylalanine, the CDR3 has 15 amino acids. Only the CDR3 DNA is retained, 45 bases long and in frame from the first base. This record belongs to a study of blood T cell repertoires in COVID-19 (dated by TCRdb to the early 2020s). In the study overall: The collaborator samples originated in the United States, Italy and Spain and spanned the acute and convalescent phases of COVID-19. The material from the prospective study consisted of cDNA or gDNA derived from T cells, B-cell-depleted T cells, or PBMCs. Deeply sampled blood TCRbeta repertoires from subjects exposed to, actively infected with, or recovered from COVID-19 were included in the dataset. The repertoires were released in a freely available public database intended as a resource for research on the immune response to SARS-CoV-2. Samples were obtained from the ongoing ImmuneRACE study (first 160 participants) and from 1,200 or so subjects provided by 6 global collaborators. Sample metadata almost always included a de-identified subject ID, COVID-19 status, age in years and sex. HLA class I and class II types, where available, came from metadata supplied by the sample provider rather than from assay-based typing. Results the study describes overall, beyond this receptor: How much clinical and demographic metadata was included differed by source and by participant, and the metadata was provided uncurated.

TCRbeta CDR3 regions were amplified from genomic DNA using the immunoSEQ Assay, a bias-controlled multiplex PCR. The study's own analysis went as follows. The number of nucleated cells in each sample was estimated by amplification of reference gene primers within the assay. Sequence reads were collapsed and filtered to measure the absolute abundance of every unique TCRbeta CDR3 rearrangement. For each sample, productive Simpson clonality was calculated by taking the square root of Simpson's diversity index across productive rearrangements. TCRdb mirrors the immuneACCESS table, restricted to in-frame sequences. Some clones are absent from its copies; in checked studies, under half trace to an unresolved V gene, and the reason for the others is unknown. Clone size and the V and J calls come from that table; the DNA yielded D and trimming. Within this sample are around 200,000 clones, with 70% to 90% of them counted one time only. The ten largest clones add up to approximately 0.8% of the sample.

Participants in the prospective study were aged roughly 18 to 100 years, lived in about two dozen United States geographic areas, and enrolled through a virtual design. In the prospective study, participants were assigned to cohorts based on the clinical history participants reported in a screening survey and a study questionnaire. Recovered participants in ImmuneRACE Cohort 3 were defined by two consecutive negative NP/OP PCR tests, clearance by a healthcare professional, or resolution of symptoms. In the prospective study, mobile phlebotomists collected whole blood, serum and a nasopharyngeal or oropharyngeal swab from each participant. Prospective study participants could optionally give additional blood draws and questionnaires over a roughly 2-month period. Before DNA extraction, prospective study blood samples were shipped either frozen or at room temperature.

Material: PBMCs or T cells enriched from blood (not recorded which). The TCR originated in a woman aged 18-29 years who had recovered from COVID-19. The V and J genes are TRBV19 and TRBJ2-3, and 7 bases in between align with TRBD1. The CDR3 protein: CASSILGQSTDTQYF. The nucleotide sequence reads as follows: TGTGCCAGTAGTATACTGGGACAGTCCACAGATACGCAGTATTTT.